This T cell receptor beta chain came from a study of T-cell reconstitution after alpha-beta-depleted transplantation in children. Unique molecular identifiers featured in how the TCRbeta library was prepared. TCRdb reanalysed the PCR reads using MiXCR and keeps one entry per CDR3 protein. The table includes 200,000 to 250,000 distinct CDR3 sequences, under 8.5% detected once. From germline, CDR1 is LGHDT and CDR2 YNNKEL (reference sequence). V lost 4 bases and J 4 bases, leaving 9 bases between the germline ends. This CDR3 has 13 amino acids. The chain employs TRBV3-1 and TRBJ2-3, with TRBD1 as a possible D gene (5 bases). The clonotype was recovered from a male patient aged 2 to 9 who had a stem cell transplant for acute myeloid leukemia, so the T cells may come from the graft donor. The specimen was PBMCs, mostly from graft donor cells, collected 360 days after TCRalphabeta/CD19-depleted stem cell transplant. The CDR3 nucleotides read TGTGCCAGCAGCCCCAGGGAACCAGATACGCAGTATTTT. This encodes CASSPREPDTQYF.